This TCR beta chain was sequenced for a study of CD8+ T cells in alopecia areata. Across the whole study: Tofacitinib was taken orally by treated patients, and the dose was 5 to 10 mg twice daily.

Extracted RNA was reverse transcribed into cDNA, the sequencing template. Sequencing was performed with immunoSEQ multiplex PCR; in TCRdb, only in-frame clones are kept and a portion is missing. The sample includes 150,000 to 200,000 clones, roughly 66% of them seen just once. In its sample, this clone was seen a few times. Its antigen is still unknown. Study results and limitations: Affected scalp, especially in alopecia totalis/universalis, had a higher clonality than normal scalp did. When scalp samples are sequenced, resident alphabeta T cells of normal skin are also captured.

The length of the CDR3 is 10 residues. Per the germline V gene, CDR1 is SQVTM and CDR2 is ANQGSEA. Trimming left V 4 bases short and J 10 bases short, with 10 bases between. The V and J genes are TRBV29-1 and TRBJ1-1; D gene unclear. The starting material was CD8+ T cells sorted from blood, obtained at week 0. The TCR comes from a human donor with alopecia areata. The CDR3 DNA reads as TGCAGCGTTGTCAGTGTTGGAGCTTTCTTT. Residues: CSVVSVGAFF.